The 11 T cell receptor beta chains below all came from one sample that was sequenced in a study of T-cell reconstitution after alpha-beta-depleted transplantation in children. Unique molecular identifiers tagged the TCRbeta library. TCRdb recomputed calls from the PCR reads with MiXCR, one row per CDR3 protein. The repertoire has some 490,000 distinct CDR3 sequences, around an eighth of them found once; the top ten carry around 5.6%. The input for sequencing was PBMCs from the stem cell graft donor, taken from the stem cell graft. These receptors were taken from a human donor who donated a stem cell graft to a child with combined immunodeficiency.

The chain combines TRBV20-1 with TRBJ2-1, with D perhaps matching TRBD1 or TRBD2 (5 bases each). CDR1 and CDR2 (germline): DFQATT, SNEGSKA (reference sequence). Trimming cost V 6 bases and J 6 bases, with 12 bases left between them. The length of the CDR3 is 12 residues. CDR3 sequence (DNA): TGCAGTGCGCAGGTGGGGACCAATGAGCAGTTCTTC. This sequence encodes CSAQVGTNEQFF.

This clonotype was counted many times. V usage is TRBV12-3 or TRBV12-4 and J usage is TRBJ2-5; tentative D call: TRBD1 (5 bases). Trimming removed 5 bases at V and 7 bases at J, with 14 bases between. The CDR3 covers 13 residues. The CDR3 DNA sequence: TGTGCCAGCAGTAAAGAATTTACAGGGACCCAGTACTTC. It yields the protein CASSKEFTGTQYF.

The chain employs TRBV2 and TRBJ1-1; D is undetermined. CDR1 is SNHLY and CDR2 is FYNNEI in the germline V gene. There are 14 residues in the CDR3. Trimming shortened V by 1 base and J by 0 bases, and 6 bases separated the two germline ends. Here the CDR3 DNA reads TGTGCCAGCAGTGAAGTTCGTGTGAACACTGAAGCTTTCTTT. Amino acid sequence: CASSEVRVNTEAFF. The variable domain in full, completed from reference TRBV2 and TRBJ1-1, reads EPEVTQTPSHQVTQMGQEVILRCVPISNHLYFYWYRQILGQKVEFLVSFYNNEISEKSEIFDDQFSVERPDGSNFTLKIRSTKLEDSAMYFCASSEVRVNTEAFFGQGTRLTVV.

This clonotype showed up just a few times. The CDR3 region is CASSSSGGPRAYEQYF. DNA for the CDR3: TGTGCCAGCAGCTCTAGCGGGGGGCCTCGGGCCTACGAGCAGTACTTC. The genes are TRBV7-8 and TRBJ2-7; 11 bases map to TRBD2. Looked up from germline, CDR1 is SGHVS and CDR2 is FQNEAQ. This CDR3 has 16 amino acids. J gave up 2 bases and V 4 bases, and 7 bases lay outside the gene matches.

This clonotype was seen ten or more times. The rearrangement joins TRBV6-5 to TRBJ2-1; D unresolved. CDR3 length: 15 amino acids. Germline CDR1 MNHEY, CDR2 SVGAGI. V was cut by 7 bases and J by 4 bases, with 17 bases left in between. The CDR3 region is CASTFLESSYNEQFF. CDR3 coding DNA: TGTGCCAGCACCTTCCTCGAGTCTTCTTACAATGAGCAGTTCTTC.

The chain recombines TRBV30 with TRBJ1-4; 8 positions match TRBD1. The V gene end was trimmed by 7 bases and the J gene end by 6 bases; junction bases not matched to a gene: 7. The germline CDR1 and CDR2 sequences are GTSNPN and SVGIG (reference sequence). The CDR3 is made up of 13 amino acids. The DNA of the CDR3 is TGTGCCTCCGGACAGGGAACCCATGAAAAACTGTTTTTT. Its translation: CASGQGTHEKLFF.

This clonotype came up many times. The rearrangement joins TRBV6-2 or TRBV6-3 to TRBJ2-2, with D unresolved. Germline V gene sequence: CDR1 MNHEY, CDR2 SVGEGT. This CDR3 region has 16 residues. Between the trimmed V and J ends, which lost 4 bases and 0 bases, there was a span of 12 bases. The CDR3 protein is CASSSPGSPNTGELFF. The CDR3 bases are TGTGCCAGCAGTTCGCCCGGGTCTCCGAACACCGGGGAGCTGTTTTTT.

This clonotype has a count of ten or more. This rearrangement joins TRBV5-1 to TRBJ1-1; D remains unclear. V lost 0 bases, J lost 6 bases, and 9 bases lay in between. Germline CDR1 is SGHRS and CDR2 is YFSETQ. This CDR3 has 13 amino acids. Here the CDR3 DNA reads TGCGCCAGCAGCTTGGAAGGGTCCGCTGAAGCTTTCTTT. It is translated as CASSLEGSAEAFF. The whole variable domain, remainder taken from reference TRBV5-1 and TRBJ1-1, is KAGVTQTPRYLIKTRGQQVTLSCSPISGHRSVSWYQQTPGQGLQFLFEYFSETQRNKGNFPGRFSGRQFSNSRSEMNVSTLELGDSALYLCASSLEGSAEAFFGQGTRLTVV.

This chain uses TRBV9 with TRBJ2-2; D remains unclear. Germline assignment: CDR1 SGDLS and CDR2 YYNGEE. Deletions cut 0 bases from V and 5 bases from J, with 8 bases between. This CDR3 contains 14 residues. Here the CDR3 reads CASSVAGETGELFF. The CDR3 nucleotides read TGTGCCAGCAGCGTAGCTGGGGAAACCGGGGAGCTGTTTTTT.

This clonotype has a handful of counts. V is TRBV20-1 and J is TRBJ2-2; 7 nucleotides align to TRBD2. The CDR3 loop spans 18 amino acids. The germline gives CDR1 DFQATT, CDR2 SNEGSKA (reference sequence). V trimming: 0 bases; J trimming: 0 bases; junction bases outside the gene matches: 10. The CDR3 spells CSARDKGTINPNTGELFF. The CDR3 DNA follows: TGCAGTGCTAGAGATAAGGGGACTATCAACCCGAACACCGGGGAGCTGTTTTTT.

This clonotype was seen only a few times. The CDR3 protein is CSAQMGGSSYNEQFF. The CDR3 nucleotides read TGCAGTGCACAGATGGGGGGAAGCTCCTACAATGAGCAGTTCTTC. The rearrangement uses TRBV20-1 and TRBJ2-1; tentatively, D is TRBD2 (6 bases). The CDR3 is 15 residues long. Per germline, CDR1 DFQATT and CDR2 SNEGSKA (reference sequence). The V gene lost 6 bases and the J gene lost 0 bases, with 15 bases spanning the gap.